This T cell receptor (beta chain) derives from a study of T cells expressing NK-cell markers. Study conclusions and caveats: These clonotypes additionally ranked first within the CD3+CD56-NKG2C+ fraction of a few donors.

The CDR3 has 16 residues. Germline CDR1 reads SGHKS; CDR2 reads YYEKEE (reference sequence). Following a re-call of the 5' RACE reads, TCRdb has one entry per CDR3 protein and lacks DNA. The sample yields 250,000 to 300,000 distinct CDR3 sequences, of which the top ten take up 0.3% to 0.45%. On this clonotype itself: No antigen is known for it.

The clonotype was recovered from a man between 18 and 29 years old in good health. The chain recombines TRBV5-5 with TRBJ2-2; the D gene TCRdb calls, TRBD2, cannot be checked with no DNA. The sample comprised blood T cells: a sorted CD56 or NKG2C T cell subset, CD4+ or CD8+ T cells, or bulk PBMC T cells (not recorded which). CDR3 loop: CASSARLARGTGELFF.